What follows is one T cell receptor beta chain and its context. Its target is not known. The data derive from a study of cytomegalovirus exposure and HLA in healthy donors. The CDR3 is 16 amino acids. The V gene end was trimmed by 6 bases and the J gene end by 1 base; junction bases not matched to a gene: 7. CDR1 and CDR2 (germline): MNHEY, SMNVEV (reference sequence). Study outcomes and limitations: Several of the most significant clusters were apparently associated with common viral pathogens in a later analysis.

The primer mix had 60 Vbeta and 13 Jbeta primers. The table came from immunoSEQ multiplex PCR; TCRdb's copy has only in-frame clones and leaves some out. The sample yields about 160,000 clones, around 74% seen once. The chain links TRBV27 to TRBJ2-3, with 10 nucleotides matching TRBD2. Sequenced: PBMCs. This receptor was taken from a female donor in good health and CMV-seronegative. The CDR3 reads CASRSGRALRTDTQYF. CDR3 in DNA: TGTGCCAGCAGAAGCGGGAGGGCCCTCCGCACAGATACGCAGTATTTT.